This T cell receptor beta chain comes out of a study of blood T cells in healthy people across ages. Peripheral blood, 9.5 to 10 milliliters per donor, was collected. As regards this clonotype: What it binds is not known.

The CDR3 has 14 amino acids. The germline V gene encodes CDR1 DFQATT and CDR2 SNEGSKA (reference sequence). Trimming took off 1 base at V and 2 bases at J, with 11 bases between the two ends. Study outcomes and limitations: Estimated diversity across one million T cells was deemed an underestimate.

Primers used in a second PCR of roughly 6 to 11 cycles were a sample-barcoded 5' primer and a J-beta primer mix. TCRdb called the 5' RACE reads again in MiXCR, with one record for every CDR3 protein. The sample consists of about 640,000 distinct CDR3 sequences, 58% of them appearing once. Material for sequencing was blood. The chain joins TRBV20-1 to TRBJ1-2; D is unresolved. The clonotype was recovered from a man aged 55 to 70 in good health. The CDR3 DNA reads as TGCAGTGCTAGAGTCGTTGACGGCAACTATGGCTACACCTTC. It yields the protein CSARVVDGNYGYTF.